The source of this T cell receptor (beta chain) is a study of T cells expressing NK-cell markers. Notes on the study in general: The same clonotypes also predominated in the CD3+CD56-NKG2C+ fraction of four donors.

CDR3 length: 14 residues. Germline-derived CDR1 and CDR2 are MNHEY and SMNVEV (reference sequence). TCRdb reanalyzed the 5' RACE reads, giving one entry per CDR3 protein sequence and no DNA. The sample table includes just under 150,000 distinct CDR3 sequences. As regards this clonotype: Its specificity is not known.

V usage is TRBV27 and J usage is TRBJ2-2; TCRdb gives TRBD1 as the D gene, but with no DNA this cannot be confirmed. The sequence came from a man younger than 30 in good health. Sequenced material: blood T cells: a sorted CD56 or NKG2C T cell subset, CD4+ or CD8+ T cells, or bulk PBMC T cells (not recorded which). The CDR3 reads CASSLRGAAGELFF.